A selection of T cell receptor beta chains follows, all from one sample in a study of blood T cell repertoires in COVID-19. The data were produced by immunoSEQ multiplex PCR, yet TCRdb's version contains in-frame clones alone and is incomplete. Here the sample spans approximately 15,000 clones, around 85% being singletons. Sequenced input: peripheral blood. The source of these receptors is a human donor with active COVID-19. The donor label of this sample is uncertain. Each CDR3 is given with its conserved first and last residue. The D gene is left open where the match is weak. Expanded clones get a size class; other rows say once, few or many, or leave the size out.

j_call | d_call | v_call | clone_size | cdr3_aa | cdr3_nt
TRBJ1-3 | NA | TRBV5-1 | NA | CASSENTPGAGNTIYF | TGCGCCAGCAGCGAAAACACTCCAGGGGCTGGAAACACCATATATTTT
TRBJ1-2 | NA | TRBV28 | NA | CASSNLRGRGYTF | TGTGCCAGCAGTAACCTCAGGGGTCGTGGCTACACCTTC
TRBJ2-2 | TRBD2 | TRBV7-9 | NA | CASSLSGGTGELFF | TGTGCCAGCAGCTTGTCGGGGGGCACCGGGGAGCTGTTTTTT
TRBJ2-1 | TRBD2 | TRBV5-1 | NA | CASSLVVAGVQDEQFF | TGCGCCAGCAGCTTGGTGGTAGCGGGGGTTCAGGATGAGCAGTTCTTC
TRBJ2-7 | TRBD1 | TRBV28 | NA | CASTTPLTGGGWEQYF | TGTGCCAGCACGACCCCGCTGACAGGGGGAGGTTGGGAGCAGTACTTC
TRBJ2-1 | TRBD2 | TRBV9 | NA | CASSGAGGSYNEQFF | TGTGCCAGCAGCGGAGCGGGGGGAAGCTACAATGAGCAGTTCTTC
TRBJ1-2 | NA | TRBV5-6 | NA | CASSSTLTGPRGYTF | TGTGCCAGCAGCTCAACCTTGACAGGACCGAGGGGCTACACCTTC
TRBJ2-1 | TRBD2 | TRBV11-2 | NA | CASGTWEGFNSYNEQFF | TGTGCCAGCGGCACTTGGGAGGGGTTTAACTCCTACAATGAGCAGTTCTTC
TRBJ2-1 | TRBD1 | TRBV4-2 | NA | CASSPYGGQGYNEQFF | TGTGCCAGCAGCCCCTACGGCGGACAGGGCTACAATGAGCAGTTCTTC
TRBJ1-4 | TRBD1 | TRBV7-9 | NA | CASSETRSTWTGGSEKLFF | TGTGCCAGCAGCGAAACCCGCTCTACTTGGACAGGGGGCTCTGAAAAACTGTTTTTT
TRBJ1-6 | TRBD1 | TRBV4-2 | NA | CASSQESTGVSPLHF | TGTGCCAGCAGCCAGGAATCTACAGGGGTGTCACCCCTCCACTTT
TRBJ2-2 | TRBD1 | TRBV27 | NA | CAIGDRATGELFF | TGTGCCATCGGGGACAGGGCGACCGGGGAGCTGTTTTTT
TRBJ2-2 | TRBD1 | TRBV7-3 | NA | CASTGTGNTGELFF | TGTGCCAGCACCGGGACAGGGAACACCGGGGAGCTGTTTTTT
TRBJ1-1 | NA | TRBV5-1 | once | CASSLVTGLMNTEAFF | TGCGCCAGCAGCTTGGTCACGGGACTAATGAACACTGAAGCTTTCTTT
TRBJ1-1 | TRBD1 | TRBV6-5 | NA | CASSLDRGGTEAFF | TGTGCCAGCAGTTTGGACAGGGGAGGCACTGAAGCTTTCTTT
TRBJ2-2 | NA | TRBV10-3 | NA | CAISSKDTTGELFF | TGTGCCATCAGTAGCAAGGACACCACCGGGGAGCTGTTTTTT
TRBJ2-7 | TRBD2 | TRBV11-1 | NA | CASSTTSGLRGREQYF | TGTGCCAGCAGCACCACTAGCGGGCTTCGGGGACGGGAGCAGTACTTC
TRBJ2-3 | TRBD1 | TRBV28 | NA | CASISTRDRVEDTQYF | TGTGCCAGCATAAGCACCCGGGACAGGGTGGAAGATACGCAGTATTTT
TRBJ2-2 | NA | TRBV7-2 | NA | CASSLGVGAGELFF | TGTGCCAGCAGCTTAGGGGTAGGGGCCGGGGAGCTGTTTTTT
TRBJ2-4 | NA | TRBV15 | NA | CATSREGGRNIQYF | TGTGCCACCAGCAGAGAAGGGGGTAGAAACATTCAGTACTTC
TRBJ2-1 | TRBD1 | TRBV19 | NA | CASSMGQGALRVYNEQFF | TGTGCCAGTAGTATGGGACAGGGGGCCTTACGTGTCTACAATGAGCAGTTCTTC
TRBJ1-2 | TRBD1 | TRBV29-1 | NA | CSVDDRGPPNYGYTF | TGCAGCGTTGATGACAGGGGGCCCCCTAACTATGGCTACACCTTC
TRBJ1-1 | NA | TRBV4-1 | NA | CASSQEGGGTEAFF | TGCGCCAGCAGCCAAGAGGGGGGGGGCACTGAAGCTTTCTTT
TRBJ2-1 | TRBD1 | TRBV7-2 | NA | CASSPRTGDHNEQFF | TGTGCCAGCAGCCCGAGGACAGGGGACCACAATGAGCAGTTCTTC
TRBJ1-1 | NA | TRBV4-1 | NA | CASRLTGVTEAFF | TGCGCCAGCCGCCTGACAGGTGTGACTGAAGCTTTCTTT
TRBJ2-1 | TRBD2 | TRBV5-4 | NA | CASSTYLGASGHEQFF | TGTGCCAGCAGCACCTACTTGGGGGCTAGCGGGCATGAGCAGTTCTTC
TRBJ2-1 | NA | TRBV5-1 | NA | CASSQDGGSYNEQFF | TGCGCCAGCAGCCAGGACGGGGGCTCCTACAATGAGCAGTTCTTC
TRBJ1-6 | NA | TRBV2 | NA | CASSARYSPLHF | TGTGCCAGCAGTGCCCGGTATTCACCCCTCCACTTT
TRBJ2-1 | TRBD2 | TRBV7-2 | NA | CASSSPQLAPYNEQFF | TGTGCCAGCAGCTCGCCCCAACTAGCGCCTTACAATGAGCAGTTCTTC
TRBJ2-2 | TRBD1 | TRBV2 | NA | CAGQDTNTGELFF | TGTGCCGGACAGGACACGAACACCGGGGAGCTGTTTTTT
TRBJ2-2 | TRBD1 | TRBV4-2 | NA | CASRTGVNTGELFF | TGTGCCAGCCGGACAGGGGTGAACACCGGGGAGCTGTTTTTT
TRBJ2-1 | TRBD1 | TRBV30 | NA | CAWSAGTGGNEQFF | TGTGCCTGGAGTGCTGGGACAGGGGGCAATGAGCAGTTCTTC
TRBJ2-1 | TRBD2 | TRBV2 | once | CASKASGRGNEQFF | TGTGCCAGCAAGGCTAGCGGGAGGGGCAATGAGCAGTTCTTC
TRBJ1-5 | NA | TRBV5-1 | NA | CAGSLYGELSQPQHF | TGCGCCGGCAGCTTGTACGGGGAATTGAGTCAGCCCCAGCATTTT
TRBJ2-3 | TRBD1 | TRBV5-5 | NA | CASSFGQGATDTQYF | TGTGCCAGCAGCTTCGGGCAGGGGGCAACAGATACGCAGTATTTT
TRBJ2-4 | TRBD1 | TRBV7-9 | NA | CASSLDTGGRDIQYF | TGTGCCAGCAGCTTAGATACAGGGGGACGGGACATTCAGTACTTC
TRBJ2-1 | NA | TRBV29-1 | NA | CSVDKLTGSPYNEQFF | TGCAGCGTTGATAAATTAACAGGGTCTCCCTACAATGAGCAGTTCTTC
TRBJ2-7 | TRBD1 | TRBV27 | NA | CASSFWTGVAYEQYF | TGTGCCAGCAGTTTCTGGACAGGGGTCGCCTACGAGCAGTACTTC
TRBJ2-6 | TRBD2 | TRBV7-3 | NA | CASSLTAGLAGDSSGANVLTF | TGTGCCAGCAGCTTAACAGCCGGACTAGCGGGGGACAGCTCTGGGGCCAACGTCCTGACTTTC
TRBJ1-5 | NA | TRBV9 | NA | CASSVEPGQPQHF | TGTGCCAGCAGCGTTGAGCCGGGTCAGCCCCAGCATTTT
TRBJ2-1 | TRBD1 | TRBV6-5 | NA | CASSYRQGAYNEQFF | TGTGCCAGCAGTTACCGACAGGGGGCATACAATGAGCAGTTCTTC
TRBJ2-2 | NA | TRBV11-3 | NA | CASSLSGSPGELFF | TGTGCCAGCAGCTTATCCGGGAGTCCCGGGGAGCTGTTTTTT
TRBJ2-3 | NA | TRBV25-1 | NA | CASSYKAHTQYF | TGTGCCAGCAGTTATAAAGCGCATACGCAGTATTTT
TRBJ2-7 | NA | TRBV19 | NA | CASSITRDTSYEQYF | TGTGCCAGTAGTATCACGAGGGACACTTCCTACGAGCAGTACTTC
TRBJ1-1 | NA | TRBV11-2 | NA | CASSLDPPTGWDTEAFF | TGTGCCAGCAGCTTAGATCCCCCCACGGGGTGGGACACTGAAGCTTTCTTT
TRBJ1-4 | NA | TRBV29-1 | NA | CSVNTGGFGEKLFF | TGCAGCGTAAACACGGGGGGCTTTGGGGAAAAACTGTTTTTT
TRBJ2-2 | TRBD1 | TRBV9 | NA | CASSVGGQGTGELFF | TGTGCCAGCAGCGTAGGGGGACAGGGAACCGGGGAGCTGTTTTTT